The 10 T cell receptor beta chains in this list originate from one sample, sequenced in a study of T cell responses to AZD1222 COVID-19 vaccine. Using immunoSEQ multiplex PCR, the repertoire was profiled, and TCRdb retains in-frame clones only, with some absent. In the table there are over 110,000 clones, 80% to 90% of which are singletons. The sequencing used peripheral blood, collected on day 0 of AZD1222 vaccination. Receptor source: an adult in good health.

Only one count was recorded for this clone. This chain connects TRBV27 to TRBJ2-1; 10 bases match TRBD2. Germline V lookup: CDR1 MNHEY, CDR2 SMNVEV (reference sequence). The CDR3 sequence is 15 residues long. The J segment lost 2 bases and the V segment lost 6 bases, leaving 4 bases of the junction unmatched. CDR3 nucleotides: TGTGCCAGCAGCTCCGGGACTAGCGCCTACAATGAGCAGTTCTTC. The encoded protein is CASSSGTSAYNEQFF.

The count of this clone is one. J is TRBJ1-2 and V is TRBV30; D unresolved. Germline V gene data show CDR1 as GTSNPN and CDR2 as SVGIG (reference sequence). This CDR3 comprises 12 residues. Deletions cut 0 bases from V and 7 bases from J, with 9 bases between. This CDR3 is CAWSVTGPGYTF. CDR3 bases: TGTGCCTGGAGTGTAACCGGCCCTGGCTACACCTTC.

The rearrangement links TRBV27 to TRBJ2-3; 9 bases align to TRBD2. This CDR3 comprises 17 residues. Germline V CDR1 and CDR2: MNHEY, SMNVEV (reference sequence). V lost 5 bases to trimming and J lost 2 bases; unmatched junction nucleotides: 11. The CDR3: CASSPEVLAGPTDTQYF. CDR3 sequence (DNA): TGTGCCAGCAGTCCCGAGGTGCTAGCGGGACCCACAGATACGCAGTATTTT.

CDR3 in amino acids: CASSPRGHRPSTFYNEQFF. In DNA, the CDR3 is TGTGCCAGCAGCCCCAGAGGTCATCGACCTTCCACTTTCTACAATGAGCAGTTCTTC. The chain employs TRBV14 and TRBJ2-1; D is uncertain. V gave up 4 bases and J gave up 3 bases, with 25 bases separating them. Germline CDR1 SGHDN, CDR2 FVKESK. The CDR3 runs to 19 residues.

The chain combines TRBV19 with TRBJ1-5; 8 bases align to TRBD1. J gave up 0 bases and V 6 bases, and 4 bases lay outside the gene matches. The germline V gene has CDR1 LNHDA and CDR2 SQIVND (reference sequence). This CDR3 has 15 residues. CDR3 in amino acids: CASRGTGDSNQPQHF. DNA of the CDR3: TGTGCCAGTAGAGGGACAGGCGATAGCAATCAGCCCCAGCATTTT.

The rearrangement links TRBV6-4 to TRBJ2-2; 7 bases line up with TRBD2. CDR1 is MRHNA and CDR2 is SNTAGT in the germline V gene. V shed 0 bases and J 6 bases; nucleotides not matched to a gene: 4. The CDR3 totals 15 residues. The CDR3 region is CASSDSKREPGELFF. CDR3 nucleotides: TGTGCCAGCAGTGACTCTAAGCGGGAACCCGGGGAGCTGTTTTTT.

This sequence joins TRBV6-5 and TRBJ2-4; weak D call: TRBD2 (5 bases). Trimming cost V 6 bases and J 1 base, with 13 bases left between them. The V gene's germline CDR1 is MNHEY and CDR2 SVGAGI. The CDR3 totals 15 residues. The DNA of the CDR3 is TGTGCCAGCAGCCCCGGGGTATCTGCCAAAAACATTCAGTACTTC. Amino acid sequence: CASSPGVSAKNIQYF.

The chain joins TRBV28 to TRBJ1-4, with D unresolved. Germline CDR1 MDHEN, CDR2 SYDVKM. The CDR3 consists of 17 residues. With 2 bases removed from V and 0 bases from J, the gap between germline ends came to 13 bases. Written as DNA, the CDR3 is TGTGCCAGCAGTTTACGCGACGGCCCAGCAACTAATGAAAAACTGTTTTTT. Protein sequence: CASSLRDGPATNEKLFF. The variable domain in full, with the rest retrieved from reference TRBV28 and TRBJ1-4, is DVKVTQSSRYLVKRTGEKVFLECVQDMDHENMFWYRQDPGLGLRLIYFSYDVKMKEKGDIPEGYSVSREKKERFSLILESASTNQTSMYLCASSLRDGPATNEKLFFGSGTQLSVL.

The chain carries TRBV5-4 and TRBJ2-1; D is uncertain. This CDR3 contains 12 residues. Germline-derived CDR1 and CDR2 are SGHNT and YYREEE (reference sequence). Trimming shortened V by 4 bases and J by 4 bases, and 6 bases separated the two germline ends. The DNA for the CDR3 is TGTGCCAGCAGCCAGACTTACAATGAGCAGTTCTTC. It yields the protein CASSQTYNEQFF.

V usage is TRBV21-1 and J usage is TRBJ2-1; TRBD1 reflects the table's D call only, with no check against the DNA. TRBV21-1 is a listed pseudogene. This CDR3 is 20 amino acids long. The CDR3 loop is CASSTRDRGHLRHAYNEQFF. The CDR3 DNA reads as TGTGCCAGCAGCACCCGGGACAGGGGGCACCTTCGGCACGCCTACAATGAGCAGTTCTTC.